The present T cell receptor beta chain was sequenced within a study of shared clonotypes between healthy human individuals. The study, taken as a whole, reports: Specimens sampled were limited to blood, with tissue repertoires likely differing.

Profiled with immunoSEQ multiplex PCR; TCRdb holds only in-frame clones, not every one. The sample lists approximately 530,000 clones; 95% to 97% were seen once. The CDR3 is 15 residues long. V was pared by 0 bases and J by 9 bases, with 18 bases between. Germline CDR1 MNHEY, CDR2 SVGAGI. Notes on this clone: What it binds is unknown.

Sequencing was carried out using naive CD4+ T cells sorted from blood. Subset indicated: CD45RA+ positively selected. The TCR comes from a woman in her twenties or thirties in good health. This chain joins TRBV6-5 and TRBJ2-7; tentatively, D is TRBD2 (6 bases). The chain's CDR3 is CASSYSRDLESGQYF. The CDR3 region has the DNA TGTGCCAGCAGTTACTCGAGGGACTTGGAGAGTGGGCAGTACTTC.